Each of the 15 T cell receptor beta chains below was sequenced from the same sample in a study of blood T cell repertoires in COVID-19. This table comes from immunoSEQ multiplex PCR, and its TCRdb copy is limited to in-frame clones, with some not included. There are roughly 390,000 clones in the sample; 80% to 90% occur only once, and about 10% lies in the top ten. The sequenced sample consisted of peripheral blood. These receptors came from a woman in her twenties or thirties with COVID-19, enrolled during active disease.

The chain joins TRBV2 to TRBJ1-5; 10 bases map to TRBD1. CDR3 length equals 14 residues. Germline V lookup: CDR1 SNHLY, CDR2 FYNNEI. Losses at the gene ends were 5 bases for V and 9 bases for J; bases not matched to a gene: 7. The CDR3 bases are TGTGCCAGCAGTCCGGACAGGGGGGATTGGCCCCAGCATTTT. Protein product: CASSPDRGDWPQHF.

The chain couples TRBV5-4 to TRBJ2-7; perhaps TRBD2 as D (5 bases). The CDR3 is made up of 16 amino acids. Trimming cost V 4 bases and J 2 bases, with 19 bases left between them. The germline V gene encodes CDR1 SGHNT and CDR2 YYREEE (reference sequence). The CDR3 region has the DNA TGTGCCAGCAGCCCAACGACGGTAGCGAAACCCTACGAGCAGTACTTC. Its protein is CASSPTTVAKPYEQYF.

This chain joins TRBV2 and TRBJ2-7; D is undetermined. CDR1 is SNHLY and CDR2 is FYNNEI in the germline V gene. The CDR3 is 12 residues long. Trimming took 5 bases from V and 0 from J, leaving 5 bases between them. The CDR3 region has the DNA TGTGCCAGCAGTTTCTCCTCCTACGAGCAGTACTTC. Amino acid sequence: CASSFSSYEQYF.

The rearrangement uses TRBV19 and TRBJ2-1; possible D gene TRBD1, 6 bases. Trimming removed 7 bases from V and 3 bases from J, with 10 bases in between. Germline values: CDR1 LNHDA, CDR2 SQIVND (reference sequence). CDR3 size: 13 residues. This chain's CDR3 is CASNGQNYNEQFF. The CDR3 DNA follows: TGTGCCAGTAATGGACAGAACTACAATGAGCAGTTCTTC.

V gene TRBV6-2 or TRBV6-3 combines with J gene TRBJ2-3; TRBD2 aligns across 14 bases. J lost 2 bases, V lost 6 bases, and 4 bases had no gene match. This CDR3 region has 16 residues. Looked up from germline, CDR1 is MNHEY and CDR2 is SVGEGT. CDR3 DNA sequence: TGTGCCAGCAGCCGACTAGCGGGAGGGGCCACAGATACGCAGTATTTT. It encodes CASSRLAGGATDTQYF.

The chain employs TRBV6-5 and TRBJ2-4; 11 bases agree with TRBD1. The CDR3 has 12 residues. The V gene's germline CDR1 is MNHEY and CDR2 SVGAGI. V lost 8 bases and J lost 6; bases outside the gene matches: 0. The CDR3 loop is CASGTGGNIQYF. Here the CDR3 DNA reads TGTGCCAGCGGGACAGGGGGAAACATTCAGTACTTC.

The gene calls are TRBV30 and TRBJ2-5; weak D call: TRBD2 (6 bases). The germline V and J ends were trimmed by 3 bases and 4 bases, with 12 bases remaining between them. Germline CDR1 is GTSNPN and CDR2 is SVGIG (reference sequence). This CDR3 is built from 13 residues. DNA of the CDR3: TGTGCCTGGAGCGGGAGAGCGGGAGAGACCCAGTACTTC. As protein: CAWSGRAGETQYF.

The CDR3, as DNA: TGTGCCAGCTCACCTAGCCGGGACAGGGTGGCTTTCTTT. This codes for CASSPSRDRVAFF. The gene calls are TRBV18 and TRBJ1-1; TRBD1 matches at 9 bases. Germline V gives CDR1 KGHSH, CDR2 LQKENI. J gave up 11 bases and V 3 bases, and 7 bases lay outside the gene matches. The CDR3 consists of 13 residues.

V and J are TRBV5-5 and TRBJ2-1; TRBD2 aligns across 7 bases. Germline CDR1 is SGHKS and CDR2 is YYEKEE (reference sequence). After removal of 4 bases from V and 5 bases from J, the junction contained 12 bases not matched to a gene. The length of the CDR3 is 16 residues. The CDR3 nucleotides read TGTGCCAGCAGCCCCGTACCGGGGGGAGCCCACAATGAGCAGTTCTTC. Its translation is CASSPVPGGAHNEQFF.

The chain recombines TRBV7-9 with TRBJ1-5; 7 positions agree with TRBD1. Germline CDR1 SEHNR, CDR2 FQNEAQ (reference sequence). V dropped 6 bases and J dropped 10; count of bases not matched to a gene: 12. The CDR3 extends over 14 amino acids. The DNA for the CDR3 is TGTGCCAGCAGGGGCGACAGGGCGTTCGGACCCCAGCATTTT. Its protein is CASRGDRAFGPQHF.

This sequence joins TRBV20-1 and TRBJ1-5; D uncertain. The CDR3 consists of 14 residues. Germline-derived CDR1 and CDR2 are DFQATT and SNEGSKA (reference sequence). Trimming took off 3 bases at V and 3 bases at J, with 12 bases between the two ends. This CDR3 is CSASDGSYNQPQHF. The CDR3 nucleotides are TGCAGTGCTAGTGATGGCAGTTACAATCAGCCCCAGCATTTT.

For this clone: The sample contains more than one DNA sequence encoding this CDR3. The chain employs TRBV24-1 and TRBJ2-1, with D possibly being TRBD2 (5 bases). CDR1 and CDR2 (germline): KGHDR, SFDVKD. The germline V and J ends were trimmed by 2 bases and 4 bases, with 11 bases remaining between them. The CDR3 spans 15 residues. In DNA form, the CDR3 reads TGTGCCACCAGTGATTCCGGACTGCCGTACAATGAGCAGTTCTTC. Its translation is CATSDSGLPYNEQFF.

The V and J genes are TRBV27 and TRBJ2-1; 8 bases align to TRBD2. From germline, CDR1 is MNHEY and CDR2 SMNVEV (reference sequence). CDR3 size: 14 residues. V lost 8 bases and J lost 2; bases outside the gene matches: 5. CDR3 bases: TGTGCCAGCGCCACTAGCGGACCCTACAATGAGCAGTTCTTC. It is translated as CASATSGPYNEQFF.

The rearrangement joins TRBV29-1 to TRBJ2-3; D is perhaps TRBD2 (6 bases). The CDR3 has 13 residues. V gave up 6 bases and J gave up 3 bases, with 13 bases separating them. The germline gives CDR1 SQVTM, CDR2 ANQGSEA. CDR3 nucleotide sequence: TGCAGCGTGAGAAAAGGAGGGACAGATACGCAGTATTTT. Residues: CSVRKGGTDTQYF.

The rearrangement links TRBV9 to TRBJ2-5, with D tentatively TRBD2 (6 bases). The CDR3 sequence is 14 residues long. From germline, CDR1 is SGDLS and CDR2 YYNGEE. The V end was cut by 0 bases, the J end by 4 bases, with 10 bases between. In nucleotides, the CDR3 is TGTGCCAGCAGCGTAGGACTAGTTCGAGAGACCCAGTACTTC. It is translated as CASSVGLVRETQYF.